The rows below give T cell receptor beta chains drawn from one sample of a study. Each CDR3 protein gets one entry after TCRdb re-called the RT-PCR reads with MiXCR. The sample shows about 680,000 distinct CDR3 sequences, 14% of them seen only once. The sequencing input was memory CD4+ T cells from blood. The receptors shown here come from a female donor in good health, serving as a healthy control. The CDR3 runs from the conserved cysteine through the conserved F or W. Each record gives: D gene, J gene, clone size, V gene, CDR3 protein, CDR3 DNA. A D gene is named only where the DNA matches it firmly. Only some rows state a clone size, as once, few, many or a class for expanded clones.

. TRBJ2-1 few TRBV5-1 CASSLRVSYNEQFF TGCGCCAGCAGCTTGCGGGTCTCCTACAATGAGCAGTTCTTC
. TRBJ1-6 . TRBV25-1 CASSEVGSGNSPLHF TGTGCCAGCAGTGAAGTGGGTTCGGGGAATTCACCCCTCCACTTT
TRBD1 TRBJ1-4 . TRBV12-3/TRBV12-4 CASSLESGTGGEKLFF TGTGCCAGCAGTTTAGAATCCGGGACAGGGGGCGAAAAACTGTTTTTT
. TRBJ2-5 few TRBV7-9 CASSLIVGPQETQYF TGTGCCAGCAGCTTAATCGTAGGTCCCCAAGAGACCCAGTACTTC
TRBD1 TRBJ1-5 many TRBV6-5 CASRTTTGGGQPQHF TGTGCCAGCAGGACGACCACAGGGGGCGGTCAGCCCCAGCATTTT
. TRBJ2-5 . TRBV7-2 CASSLDLLGETQYF TGTGCCAGCAGCTTAGACCTCTTGGGGGAGACCCAGTACTTC
. TRBJ1-2 . TRBV19 CASSMRQNYGYTF TGTGCCAGTAGTATGCGTCAGAACTATGGCTACACCTTC
. TRBJ2-7 many TRBV10-3 CAMRDGESYEQYF TGTGCCATGAGAGACGGGGAATCCTACGAGCAGTACTTC
TRBD2 TRBJ2-1 many TRBV5-1 CASSLEAGVYNEQFF TGCGCCAGCAGCTTGGAGGCGGGAGTGTACAATGAGCAGTTCTTC
TRBD2 TRBJ2-2 few TRBV5-1 CASTPAGGPHNTGELFF TGCGCCAGCACCCCAGCGGGAGGGCCTCATAACACCGGGGAGCTGTTTTTT
TRBD2 TRBJ2-1 few TRBV20-1 CSAIPAGPFYNEQFF TGCAGTGCTATACCAGCGGGACCGTTCTACAATGAGCAGTTCTTC
. TRBJ2-3 . TRBV27 CASMMAGTDTQYF TGTGCCAGCATGATGGCTGGCACAGATACGCAGTATTTT
TRBD2 TRBJ2-1 many TRBV5-1 CASSLETSEKFF TGCGCCAGCAGCCTCGAAACTAGCGAGAAGTTCTTC
. TRBJ2-7 many TRBV2 CASSSDFYEQYF TGTGCCAGCAGTTCAGACTTCTACGAGCAGTACTTC
TRBD1 TRBJ2-7 . TRBV18 CASSAGGQTKSSYEQYF TGTGCCAGCTCAGCAGGGGGTCAGACAAAGAGCTCCTACGAGCAGTACTTC
. TRBJ1-5 . TRBV27 CASSLSRAPGNQPQHF TGTGCCAGCAGTTTATCCAGGGCGCCGGGCAATCAGCCCCAGCATTTT
. TRBJ2-1 many TRBV20-1 CSAADRLRVRNEQFF TGCAGTGCTGCGGATCGACTCAGAGTGCGGAATGAGCAGTTCTTC
. TRBJ2-2 . TRBV10-3 CAISGPKGGATGELFF TGTGCCATCAGTGGACCCAAAGGGGGGGCCACCGGGGAGCTGTTTTTT
. TRBJ2-5 . TRBV7-2 CASSLDGASETQYF TGTGCCAGCAGCTTAGACGGGGCTAGCGAGACCCAGTACTTC
TRBD2 TRBJ2-1 . TRBV7-2 CASSPGTNDLYNEQFF TGTGCCAGCAGCCCAGGGACTAACGACCTTTACAATGAGCAGTTCTTC
. TRBJ2-1 . TRBV4-3 CASSLRGEHEQFF TGCGCCAGCAGCCTAAGGGGCGAACATGAGCAGTTCTTC
. TRBJ2-7 few TRBV4-3 CASSPRTDDHYEQYF TGCGCCAGCAGCCCCCGGACGGATGATCACTACGAGCAGTACTTC
. TRBJ2-1 . TRBV18 CASSSGRNNEQFF TGTGCCAGCTCATCTGGACGGAACAATGAGCAGTTCTTC
TRBD1 TRBJ2-1 few TRBV2 CASRPGQGIDEQFF TGTGCCAGCAGGCCGGGACAGGGCATCGATGAGCAGTTCTTC
TRBD1 TRBJ1-5 few TRBV6-6 CATSTGQGQIQPQHF TGTGCCACCTCAACTGGACAGGGGCAAATTCAGCCCCAGCATTTT
. TRBJ1-6 . TRBV5-6 CASSERMANSPLHF TGTGCCAGCAGCGAAAGGATGGCTAATTCACCCCTCCACTTT
. TRBJ1-4 few TRBV20-1 CSAYGGAPEKLFF TGCAGTGCCTACGGGGGGGCGCCTGAAAAACTGTTTTTT
. TRBJ2-7 . TRBV15 CATSLSRSSYEQYF TGTGCCACCAGCCTGTCGCGGAGCTCCTACGAGCAGTACTTC
. TRBJ2-7 many TRBV7-2 CASSPLAEYEQYF TGTGCCAGCAGCCCGCTAGCCGAATACGAGCAGTACTTC
. TRBJ2-3 many TRBV11-2 CASSLAASSSTDTQYF TGTGCCAGCAGCTTGGCGGCTAGCTCTAGCACAGATACGCAGTATTTT
TRBD2 TRBJ2-2 . TRBV13 CASSVKTGLAGRAGELFF TGTGCCAGCAGCGTGAAAACGGGACTAGCGGGTAGGGCCGGGGAGCTGTTTTTT
. TRBJ1-2 many TRBV24-1 CATSGGSGGGYTF TGTGCCACCAGTGGAGGGTCGGGCGGCGGCTACACCTTC
TRBD1 TRBJ2-1 few TRBV27 CASSMISGQGSQNEQFF TGTGCCAGCAGTATGATCTCGGGACAGGGGTCTCAGAATGAGCAGTTCTTC
. TRBJ2-2 few TRBV4-3 CASSQGVGVGTGELFF TGCGCCAGCAGCCAAGGGGTAGGAGTGGGAACCGGGGAGCTGTTTTTT
TRBD1 TRBJ1-3 many TRBV12-3/TRBV12-4 CASSWTGGGNTIYF TGTGCCAGCAGTTGGACAGGCGGGGGAAACACCATATATTTT
. TRBJ1-2 few TRBV7-2 CASSPAGPYGYTF TGTGCCAGCAGCCCGGCCGGACCCTATGGCTACACCTTC
. TRBJ2-3 many TRBV20-1 CSVKAVSTDTQYF TGCAGTGTCAAGGCGGTTAGCACAGATACGCAGTATTTT
. TRBJ2-5 many TRBV20-1 CSARDRRTPIQETQYF TGCAGTGCTAGAGACCGTAGAACCCCCATCCAAGAGACCCAGTACTTC
. TRBJ2-2 many TRBV10-3 CAITPSRTGELFF TGTGCCATCACCCCGTCGAGGACCGGGGAGCTGTTTTTT
TRBD1 TRBJ1-3 many TRBV5-6 CASSSGTVLSGNTIYF TGTGCCAGCAGCTCGGGGACAGTCCTCTCTGGAAACACCATATATTTT
. TRBJ2-7 many TRBV29-1 CSAVFAGNYEQYF TGCAGTGCCGTCTTCGCGGGAAATTACGAGCAGTACTTC
. TRBJ2-1 few TRBV28 CASGGGQSSYNEQFF TGTGCCAGCGGGGGAGGACAAAGCTCCTACAATGAGCAGTTCTTC
TRBD2 TRBJ2-5 once TRBV9 CASSVRLAGADQETQYF TGTGCCAGCAGCGTGAGACTAGCGGGAGCTGACCAAGAGACCCAGTACTTC
TRBD1 TRBJ1-1 many TRBV7-2 CASSLGGTGGNEAFF TGTGCCAGCAGCCTAGGTGGGACAGGGGGGAATGAAGCTTTCTTT
. TRBJ1-2 . TRBV30 CAWSVRVLRSYTF TGTGCCTGGAGTGTACGAGTCTTGCGGAGCTACACCTTC
. TRBJ1-2 few TRBV7-2 CASSLVRVDYGYTF TGTGCCAGCAGCTTAGTGAGGGTTGACTATGGCTACACCTTC
. TRBJ2-1 . TRBV19 CASSIARVNEQFF TGTGCCAGTAGTATAGCTCGGGTTAATGAGCAGTTCTTC
. TRBJ1-4 . TRBV5-5 CASSLWAAATNEKLFF TGTGCCAGCAGCTTGTGGGCGGCCGCAACTAATGAAAAACTGTTTTTT
. TRBJ1-2 . TRBV3-1 CASSPWGGLSYGYTF TGTGCCAGCAGCCCATGGGGGGGGCTTAGCTATGGCTACACCTTC
TRBD1 TRBJ1-4 many TRBV20-1 CSALQGAGNEKLFF TGCAGTGCTTTACAGGGGGCTGGTAATGAAAAACTGTTTTTT
TRBD2 TRBJ2-5 . TRBV20-1 CSAPPPGLAGETQYF TGCAGTGCTCCACCCCCAGGACTAGCAGGCGAGACCCAGTACTTC
TRBD1 TRBJ1-1 few TRBV4-1 CASSQGIQGALNTEAFF TGCGCCAGCAGCCAAGGGATACAGGGGGCTTTGAACACTGAAGCTTTCTTT
. TRBJ1-5 . TRBV4-1 CASSQNDLAWQPQHF TGCGCCAGCAGCCAAAACGACCTGGCTTGGCAGCCCCAGCATTTT
. TRBJ1-2 . TRBV5-1 CASSLDGGRAEGYTF TGCGCCAGCAGCTTGGACGGGGGGCGCGCTGAGGGCTACACCTTC
TRBD1 TRBJ1-5 . TRBV20-1 CSAKSPGQGIMSNQPQHF TGCAGTGCGAAGAGTCCGGGACAGGGGATTATGAGCAATCAGCCCCAGCATTTT